The 27 T cell receptor beta chains given below trace back to one sample, sequenced in a study of T-cell memory formation after mild COVID-19 (dated by TCRdb to 2020 to 2023). Library method: 5' RACE. Sequencing instrument: Illumina NovaSeq 6000. The public reads were reprocessed in TCRdb via fastp at Q25 and MiXCR, keeping in-frame beta chains. Merged by CDR3 protein, the rows form single entries marked with the most common genes and DNA. Here the sample has 350,000 or so distinct CDR3 sequences; around 21% occur a single time. Under 15% of the sample rests with the top ten. Material for sequencing was PBMCs or a T cell subset sorted from them (not recorded which). These receptors originate from an adult woman who had mild COVID-19 (a few samples of this study predate the infection). The sample titles of this study are shuffled in the database, so cell type and time point are left out; the donor was told from shared clones.

V is TRBV7-9 and J is TRBJ2-7, with 7 bases that match TRBD2. V shed 5 bases, J shed 5 bases, and the junction held 12 bases outside the gene matches. Germline V gene lookup returns CDR1 SEHNR and CDR2 FQNEAQ (reference sequence). The CDR3 consists of 15 residues. This CDR3 reads CASSLGTTMVHEQYF. The CDR3 DNA follows: TGTGCCAGCAGCCTAGGGACTACGATGGTCCACGAGCAGTACTTC.

This clonotype was recorded a few times. This rearrangement joins TRBV5-6 to TRBJ1-6; D is ambiguous. Germline CDR1 and CDR2: SGHDT and YYEEEE. This CDR3 region has 14 residues. Deletions cut 4 bases from V and 5 bases from J, with 10 bases between. CDR3 sequence (DNA): TGTGCCAGCAGCCTACACACCAATAATTCACCCCTCCACTTT. Translated: CASSLHTNNSPLHF. Combining the CDR3 with reference TRBV5-6 and TRBJ1-6 gives the whole variable domain DAGVTQSPTHLIKTRGQQVTLRCSPKSGHDTVSWYQQALGQGPQFIFQYYEEEERQRGNFPDRFSGHQFPNYSSELNVNALLLGDSALYLCASSLHTNNSPLHFGNGTRLTVT.

The CDR3 sequence: CASRPLGGSQETQYF. The CDR3 DNA reads as TGTGCCAGTAGACCTCTGGGAGGAAGCCAAGAGACCCAGTACTTC. The chain recombines TRBV19 with TRBJ2-5, with D possibly being TRBD2 (6 bases). This CDR3 comprises 15 residues. Germline CDR1 and CDR2: LNHDA and SQIVND (reference sequence). V lost 6 bases and J lost 1, with 15 bases in between.

V gene TRBV5-1 combines with J gene TRBJ2-1; perhaps TRBD1 as D (6 bases). The CDR3 runs 13 residues. V was clipped by 4 bases and J by 8 bases, with 13 bases between them. Germline V gene sequence: CDR1 SGHRS, CDR2 YFSETQ. The CDR3 DNA sequence: TGCGCCAGCAGCGTAGGGGGTTGGGATGAGCAGTTCTTC. Protein: CASSVGGWDEQFF.

This clonotype was detected many times. The chain carries TRBV18 and TRBJ1-1, with D possibly matching TRBD1 (5 bases). CDR3 length equals 16 residues. The germline V gene encodes CDR1 KGHSH and CDR2 LQKENI. Deletions cut 0 bases from V and 0 bases from J, with 11 bases between. The CDR3 DNA reads TGTGCCAGCTCACCACCGGGCGGGACCGTGAACACTGAAGCTTTCTTT. Translation gives CASSPPGGTVNTEAFF.

The CDR3 DNA reads TGTGCCAGCTCAGCCGGACGGAGCTCCTACGAGCAGTACTTC. Translated: CASSAGRSSYEQYF. The chain recombines TRBV18 with TRBJ2-7; no definite D call. The CDR3 has 14 residues. Trimming took off 5 bases at V and 0 bases at J, with 11 bases between the two ends. Germline V lookup: CDR1 KGHSH, CDR2 LQKENI.

This clonotype was seen only a few times. The rearrangement joins TRBV15 to TRBJ1-1, with D perhaps matching TRBD1 (5 bases). CDR1 LNHNV and CDR2 YYDKDF come from the germline V gene (reference sequence). V lost 0 bases, J lost 8 bases, and 10 bases lay in between. The CDR3 is 13 residues long. The CDR3 coding sequence is TGTGCCACCAGCAGAGATCGGGGGAGGGAAGCTTTCTTT. Amino acid sequence: CATSRDRGREAFF. Variable domain in full (rest from reference TRBV15 and TRBJ1-1): DAMVIQNPRYQVTQFGKPVTLSCSQTLNHNVMYWYQQKSSQAPKLLFHYYDKDFNNEADTPDNFQSRRPNTSFCFLDIRSPGLGDTAMYLCATSRDRGREAFFGQGTRLTVV.

The chain couples TRBV5-1 to TRBJ2-7; 9 nucleotides align to TRBD1. Per germline, CDR1 SGHRS and CDR2 YFSETQ. Trimming took 4 bases from V and 0 from J; bases not matched to a gene: 5. The CDR3 totals 15 residues. As DNA, the CDR3 is TGCGCCAGCAGCCTCCCGACAGGGGGCTCCTACGAGCAGTACTTC. Translated: CASSLPTGGSYEQYF.

This clonotype turned up a few times. The chain has TRBV12-3 or TRBV12-4 and TRBJ2-1; D is ambiguous. The germline V and J ends were trimmed by 5 bases and 8 bases, with 10 bases remaining between them. There are 12 residues in the CDR3. CDR3 in DNA: TGTGCCAGCAGTCAGATAATCGATGAGCAGTTCTTC. It encodes CASSQIIDEQFF.

This clonotype has a count of ten or more. The rearrangement joins TRBV9 to TRBJ2-1; 13 bases fit TRBD2. The J segment lost 4 bases and the V segment lost 3 bases, leaving 4 bases of the junction unmatched. Germline V gene data show CDR1 as SGDLS and CDR2 as YYNGEE. The CDR3 covers 16 residues. CDR3 loop: CASSARGLAGYNEQFF. For the CDR3, the DNA is TGTGCCAGCAGCGCCCGGGGACTAGCGGGATACAATGAGCAGTTCTTC.

This clonotype was detected ten times or more. The chain carries TRBV25-1 and TRBJ2-5; 7 nucleotides match TRBD2. Losses at the gene ends were 3 bases for V and 5 bases for J; bases not matched to a gene: 9. CDR1 is MGHDK, CDR2 SYGVNS, per germline. CDR3 length: 15 residues. This CDR3 reads CASSDTNPGGETQYF. Written as DNA, the CDR3 is TGTGCCAGCAGTGACACAAACCCCGGGGGGGAGACCCAGTACTTC.

This sequence joins TRBV3-1 and TRBJ1-2; D uncertain. CDR1 is LGHDT and CDR2 is YNNKEL in the germline V gene (reference sequence). The CDR3 covers 13 residues. Trimming left V 5 bases short and J 3 bases short, with 10 bases between. CDR3: CASSSSQYYGYTF. CDR3 nucleotides: TGTGCCAGCAGCTCCTCTCAGTACTATGGCTACACCTTC.

The genes are TRBV30 and TRBJ1-2, with D unresolved. The CDR3 consists of 11 residues. The V gene lost 5 bases and the J gene lost 1 base, with 5 bases spanning the gap. The germline V gene encodes CDR1 GTSNPN and CDR2 SVGIG (reference sequence). CDR3 bases: TGTGCCTGGGTCCTTAACTATGGCTACACCTTC. Its translation: CAWVLNYGYTF. The full variable domain, its missing parts supplied by reference TRBV30 and TRBJ1-2, is SQTIHQWPATLVQPVGSPLSLECTVEGTSNPNLYWYRQAAGRGLQLLFYSVGIGQISSEVPQNLSASRPQDRQFILSSKKLLLSDSGFYLCAWVLNYGYTFGSGTRLTVV.

The rearrangement joins TRBV5-1 to TRBJ2-3, with 12 positions matching TRBD2. The CDR3 extends over 16 amino acids. The junction had 7 bases not matched to a gene; V was cut back by 4 bases and J by 4 bases. Germline CDR1 and CDR2: SGHRS and YFSETQ. CDR3 loop: CASSTTSGRSSDTQYF. DNA for the CDR3: TGCGCCAGCAGCACAACTAGCGGGAGGAGTTCAGATACGCAGTATTTT.

In its sample, this clonotype was seen many times. The chain has TRBV12-3 or TRBV12-4 and TRBJ2-1; TRBD2 matches 13 bases. The V gene end was trimmed by 6 bases and the J gene end by 8 bases; junction bases not matched to a gene: 7. CDR3 size: 15 residues. CDR3 region: CASSPLAGGPYEQFF. In DNA, the CDR3 is TGTGCCAGCAGCCCACTAGCGGGAGGGCCGTATGAGCAGTTCTTC.

The chain recombines TRBV24-1 with TRBJ1-5, with 9 nucleotides matching TRBD1. With 5 bases clipped from V and 5 bases from J, the junction kept 3 bases outside the gene matches. This CDR3 is 14 amino acids long. The germline V gene has CDR1 KGHDR and CDR2 SFDVKD. The CDR3, as DNA: TGTGCCACCAGTGGGGGACAGGGTGATCAGCCCCAGCATTTT. Its translation: CATSGGQGDQPQHF.

This clonotype was seen a few times. The genes are TRBV18 and TRBJ2-1, with 8 bases matching TRBD1. V shed 2 bases and J 7 bases; nucleotides not matched to a gene: 4. The CDR3 extends over 14 amino acids. CDR1 is KGHSH and CDR2 is LQKENI in the germline V gene. The DNA of the CDR3 is TGTGCCAGCTCACCAGGACAGGGAGCGAATGAGCAGTTCTTC. Residues: CASSPGQGANEQFF.

This clonotype was counted only a few times. The CDR3 region is CATRGASNEQFF. CDR3 in DNA: TGTGCCACCAGGGGGGCCAGCAATGAGCAGTTCTTC. The genes are TRBV10-3 and TRBJ2-1; TRBD1 is a possible D gene (7 bases). The V end was cut by 10 bases, the J end by 6 bases, with 13 bases between. Looked up from germline, CDR1 is ENHRY and CDR2 is SYGVKD. The CDR3 is 12 amino acids.

The chain links TRBV7-2 to TRBJ2-3, with a tentative D call TRBD1 (6 bases). V was trimmed by 4 bases and J by 2 bases, leaving 10 bases between them. The CDR3 length is 14 residues. CDR1 is SGHTA, CDR2 FQGNSA, per germline. CDR3 sequence: CASSSNRATDTQYF. CDR3 nucleotide sequence: TGTGCCAGCAGCTCGAACAGGGCCACAGATACGCAGTATTTT.

The rearrangement joins TRBV9 to TRBJ2-6; TRBD1 might be the D (5 bases). The V and J ends lost 0 bases and 8 bases respectively, with 15 bases between them. CDR1 SGDLS and CDR2 YYNGEE come from the germline V gene. This CDR3 is built from 16 residues. As DNA, the CDR3 is TGTGCCAGCAGCGTAGAGGGGAACTGGTTTTCCAACGTCCTGACTTTC. Amino acids: CASSVEGNWFSNVLTF.

V and J are TRBV2 and TRBJ2-5; D is possibly TRBD1 or TRBD2 (5 bases each). V lost 7 bases and J 4 bases, leaving 13 bases between the germline ends. The CDR3 is 13 amino acids. The germline gives CDR1 SNHLY, CDR2 FYNNEI. This chain's CDR3 is CASTPNGGETQYF. The CDR3 coding sequence is TGTGCCAGCACCCCGAATGGGGGAGAGACCCAGTACTTC.

CDR3 residues: CASRPDRDQETQYF. The CDR3 nucleotides read TGTGCCAGCAGGCCCGACAGGGACCAAGAGACCCAGTACTTC. The chain employs TRBV28 and TRBJ2-5, with 7 positions matching TRBD1. The CDR3 is made up of 14 amino acids. V was pared by 6 bases and J by 0 bases, with 4 bases of the junction left unmatched. CDR1 is MDHEN and CDR2 is SYDVKM in the germline V gene. Filled out from reference TRBV28 and TRBJ2-5, the complete variable domain reads DVKVTQSSRYLVKRTGEKVFLECVQDMDHENMFWYRQDPGLGLRLIYFSYDVKMKEKGDIPEGYSVSREKKERFSLILESASTNQTSMYLCASRPDRDQETQYFGPGTRLLVL.

Note on this clonotype: No conserved phenylalanine or tryptophan ends this CDR3, so it is likely a read error. This chain joins TRBV7-6 and TRBJ1-6, with 7 bases lining up with TRBD1. From germline, CDR1 is SGHVS and CDR2 FNYEAQ. J lost 1 base, V lost 4 bases, and 4 bases had no gene match. CDR3 length equals 16 residues. In DNA, the CDR3 is TGTGCCAGCAGCTATCAGGGGGAATCCTATAATTCACCCCTCCACTGT. Translation gives CASSYQGESYNSPLHC.

The DNA of the CDR3 is TGTGCCAGCAGCTTAGGCGGGGGGCGGATTAATGAGCAGTTCTTC. Translating gives CASSLGGGRINEQFF. This chain links TRBV7-9 with TRBJ2-1; 8 bases align to TRBD2. The CDR3 totals 15 residues. V was pared by 1 base and J by 7 bases, with 6 bases of the junction left unmatched. Germline V gene data show CDR1 as SEHNR and CDR2 as FQNEAQ (reference sequence).

This clonotype was seen only a few times. The chain has TRBV5-5 and TRBJ1-5, with a possible D match to TRBD1 (5 bases). Per germline, CDR1 SGHKS and CDR2 YYEKEE (reference sequence). The CDR3 loop spans 14 amino acids. V lost 1 base, J lost 1 base, and 6 bases lay in between. The CDR3 nucleotides read TGTGCCAGCAGCTTGCGACAGAGCAATCAGCCCCAGCATTTT. Protein: CASSLRQSNQPQHF.

The chain joins TRBV12-3 or TRBV12-4 to TRBJ1-4, with a tentative D call TRBD1 (5 bases). V lost 6 bases and J lost 0, with 8 bases in between. The CDR3 consists of 14 residues. The DNA for the CDR3 is TGTGCCAGCAGGGAGGACACAACTAATGAAAAACTGTTTTTT. As protein: CASREDTTNEKLFF.

This clonotype was counted a few times. V usage is TRBV7-2 and J usage is TRBJ2-2; possible D gene TRBD2, 5 bases. With 2 bases removed from V and 9 bases from J, the gap between germline ends came to 10 bases. There are 13 residues in the CDR3. Germline V gives CDR1 SGHTA, CDR2 FQGNSA. This CDR3 is CASSLPGLWELFF. The CDR3 DNA reads TGTGCCAGCAGCTTACCTGGACTCTGGGAGCTGTTTTTT.